These 4 T cell receptor beta chains share one sample of origin, sequenced in a study of T cell responses to AZD1222 COVID-19 vaccine. Profiling relied on immunoSEQ multiplex PCR, and the TCRdb table lists in-frame clones only, not all of them. This sample has roughly 160,000 clones, with 88% found just once. Sequences were derived from peripheral blood, sampled 28 days after the second AZD1222 dose. The source of these receptors is an adult who received the AZD1222 COVID-19 vaccine.

The J gene is TRBJ2-7, the V gene TRBV7-9; 9 bases map to TRBD2. This CDR3 region has 17 residues. Germline CDR1 is SEHNR and CDR2 is FQNEAQ (reference sequence). The V segment lost 1 base and the J segment 3 bases; nucleotides outside the gene matches: 10. Here the CDR3 reads CASSLGISGGGNYEQYF. CDR3 coding DNA: TGTGCCAGCAGCTTAGGTATTAGCGGGGGAGGGAACTACGAGCAGTACTTC.

The chain combines TRBV4-1 with TRBJ1-2, with D maybe TRBD1 (6 bases). The CDR3 totals 16 residues. V was shortened by 0 bases and J by 3 bases, with 14 bases between the two germline ends. Germline lookup yields CDR1 MGHRA and CDR2 YSYEKL. CDR3 DNA sequence: TGCGCCAGCAGCCAAGATCGAGGCAGGGGTTACTATGGCTACACCTTC. Translating it yields CASSQDRGRGYYGYTF.

V usage is TRBV29-1 and J usage is TRBJ1-1; D remains ambiguous. Germline values: CDR1 SQVTM, CDR2 ANQGSEA. V lost 4 bases and J 0 bases, leaving 6 bases between the germline ends. CDR3 length equals 12 residues. The CDR3 DNA follows: TGCAGCGTTGTCTCTGTGAACACTGAAGCTTTCTTT. Its protein product is CSVVSVNTEAFF. Using reference TRBV29-1 and TRBJ1-1 for the parts outside the CDR3, the full variable domain is SAVISQKPSRDICQRGTSLTIQCQVDSQVTMMFWYRQQPGQSLTLIATANQGSEATYESGFVIDKFPISRPNLTFSTLTVSNMSPEDSSIYLCSVVSVNTEAFFGQGTRLTVV.

This chain connects TRBV30 to TRBJ1-4; D remains ambiguous. V was pared by 3 bases and J by 5 bases, with 10 bases between. Germline CDR1 and CDR2: GTSNPN and SVGIG (reference sequence). CDR3 length: 13 amino acids. The CDR3 protein is CAWSRTLNEKLFF. Written as DNA, the CDR3 is TGTGCCTGGAGCCGGACCCTAAATGAAAAACTGTTTTTT.